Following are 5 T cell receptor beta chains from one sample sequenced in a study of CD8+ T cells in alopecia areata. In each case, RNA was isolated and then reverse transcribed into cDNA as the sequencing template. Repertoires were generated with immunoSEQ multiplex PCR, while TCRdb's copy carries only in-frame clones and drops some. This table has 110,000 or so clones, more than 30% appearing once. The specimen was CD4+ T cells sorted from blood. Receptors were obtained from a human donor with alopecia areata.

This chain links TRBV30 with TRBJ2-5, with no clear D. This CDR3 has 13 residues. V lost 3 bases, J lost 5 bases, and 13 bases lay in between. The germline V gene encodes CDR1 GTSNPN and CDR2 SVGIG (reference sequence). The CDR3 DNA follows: TGTGCCTGGAGCGCCGTTTTCCGGGAGACCCAGTACTTC. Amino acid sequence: CAWSAVFRETQYF. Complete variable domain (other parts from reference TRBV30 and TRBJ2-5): SQTIHQWPATLVQPVGSPLSLECTVEGTSNPNLYWYRQAAGRGLQLLFYSVGIGQISSEVPQNLSASRPQDRQFILSSKKLLLSDSGFYLCAWSAVFRETQYFGPGTRLLVL.

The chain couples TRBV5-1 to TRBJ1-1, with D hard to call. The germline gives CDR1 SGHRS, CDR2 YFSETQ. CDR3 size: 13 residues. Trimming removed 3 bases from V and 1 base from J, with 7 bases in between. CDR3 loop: CASSSQTNTEAFF. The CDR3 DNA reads TGCGCCAGCAGCTCCCAGACGAACACTGAAGCTTTCTTT.

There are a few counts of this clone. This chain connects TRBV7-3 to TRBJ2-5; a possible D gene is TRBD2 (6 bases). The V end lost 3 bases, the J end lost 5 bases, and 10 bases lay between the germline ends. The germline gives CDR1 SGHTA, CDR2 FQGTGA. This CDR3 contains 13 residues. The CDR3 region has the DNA TGTGCCAGCAGCTTGGACTACTCGGAGACCCAGTACTTC. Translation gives CASSLDYSETQYF.

This CDR3 is CASSLGGSSKNIQYF. CDR3 DNA sequence: TGTGCCAGCAGCTTGGGCGGGAGCTCCAAAAACATTCAGTACTTC. The genes are TRBV7-9 and TRBJ2-4; 7 bases align to TRBD2. Looked up from germline, CDR1 is SEHNR and CDR2 is FQNEAQ (reference sequence). After removal of 3 bases from V and 2 bases from J, the junction contained 4 bases not matched to a gene. There are 15 residues in the CDR3.

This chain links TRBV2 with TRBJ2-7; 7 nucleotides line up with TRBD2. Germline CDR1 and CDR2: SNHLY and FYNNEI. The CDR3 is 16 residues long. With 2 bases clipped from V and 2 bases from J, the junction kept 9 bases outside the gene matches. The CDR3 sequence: CASSEIPLAATYEQYF. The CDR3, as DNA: TGTGCCAGCAGTGAAATCCCCCTAGCGGCTACCTACGAGCAGTACTTC.